The text below deals with one T cell receptor beta chain. Its antigen is currently unknown. The entry originates in a study of cytomegalovirus exposure and HLA in healthy donors. Broader study findings: It was taken for granted in presence/absence analyses that sequencing depth across donors was roughly uniform. In a later analysis, HLA-associated beta chains showed higher expansion and lower generation probabilities than comparable chains. As a later analysis showed, a missense DCLRE1C variant was linked to trimming of TCR beta V- and J-genes. Common viral pathogens seemed, in a later analysis, to connect with several of the most significant clusters.

The CDR3 has 15 amino acids. In germline, CDR1 is GTSNPN, CDR2 SVGIG (reference sequence). PCR amplification relied on 60 Vbeta primers (plus 13 Jbeta primers). Method: immunoSEQ multiplex PCR; TCRdb's copy keeps in-frame clones and lacks some. The table lists 70,000 to 95,000 clones, 70% to 85% of them singletons. V usage is TRBV30 and J usage is TRBJ2-5, with 10 bases matching TRBD2. The assigned J gene may be wrong: the sequence end matches TRBJ2-7 better. Sample: PBMCs. The receptor was derived from a man aged 25-40 years in good health and CMV-seropositive. This CDR3 reads CAWSVRSSGSYEQYF. The CDR3 DNA follows: TGTGCCTGGAGTGTACGTTCTAGCGGGAGCTACGAGCAGTACTTC.